A single sample is the source of the 32 T cell receptor beta chains below, sequenced in a study of OX40 agonist ivuxolimab in advanced cancers. Some clones are missing from TCRdb's copy, which holds only in-frame ones; the method was immunoSEQ multiplex PCR. The repertoire holds under 90,000 clones, less than 90% seen once, with more than 2% in the top ten. The sequencing used CD4+ or CD8+ T cells sorted from blood, collected in a trial of the OX40 agonist ivuxolimab. These receptors originate from an adult with an advanced solid tumor such as melanoma, head and neck, liver or kidney cancer.

The chain recombines TRBV4-3 with TRBJ2-2; possible D gene TRBD2, 6 bases. Looked up from germline, CDR1 is LGHNA and CDR2 is YSLEER. V was clipped by 0 bases and J by 7 bases, with 6 bases between them. CDR3 length equals 13 residues. The CDR3 DNA sequence: TGCGCCAGCAGCCAAGAGCGGGACGGGGAGCTGTTTTTT. This codes for CASSQERDGELFF.

This clone was seen only once. CDR3 nucleotides: TGTGCCAGCAGCCAAAGCTCCGGGGCCCTCCGTTGGAATCAGCCCCAGCATTTT. Translated: CASSQSSGALRWNQPQHF. The chain carries TRBV4-2 and TRBJ1-5; a weak D match, TRBD1 (5 bases). The CDR3 is 18 residues long. With 2 bases removed from V and 4 bases from J, the gap between germline ends came to 21 bases. Germline CDR1 LGHNA, CDR2 YNFKEQ.

V usage is TRBV6-6 and J usage is TRBJ1-3; no firm D call. CDR3 size: 14 residues. Germline V gene sequence: CDR1 MNHNY, CDR2 SVGAGI (reference sequence). Trimming stripped 3 bases from V and 1 base from J, with 7 bases between. The CDR3 protein is CASSYKRSGNTIYF. CDR3 coding DNA: TGTGCCAGCAGTTATAAAAGGTCTGGAAACACCATATATTTT.

The chain links TRBV4-1 to TRBJ1-1; 8 bases align to TRBD1. This CDR3 contains 16 residues. Germline CDR1 reads MGHRA; CDR2 reads YSYEKL. Trimming cost V 2 bases and J 3 bases; bases outside gene matches: 8. The CDR3 is CASSQSVDRDDTEAFF. CDR3 DNA: TGCGCCAGCAGCCAAAGTGTGGACAGGGACGACACTGAAGCTTTCTTT.

The V gene is TRBV6-1, the J gene TRBJ2-7, with D possibly TRBD2 on 5 matching bases. The germline V gene has CDR1 MNHNS and CDR2 SASEGT. The CDR3 is 15 amino acids. V was cut by 10 bases and J by 4 bases, with 23 bases left in between. CDR3 residues: CATQNGVTLEYEQYF. CDR3 in DNA: TGTGCCACCCAAAACGGGGTAACCCTTGAGTACGAGCAGTACTTC.

The CDR3 bases are TGTGCCAGCAGCTTGGTTGGCCTCAACTATGGCTACACCTTC. Its protein is CASSLVGLNYGYTF. The chain is built from TRBV5-6 and TRBJ1-2; D is undetermined. Germline assignment: CDR1 SGHDT and CDR2 YYEEEE. Trimming left V 0 bases short and J 2 bases short, with 8 bases between. This CDR3 spans 14 amino acids.

The chain has TRBV6-1 and TRBJ2-5; D uncertain. The J call may be faulty, since TRBJ2-7 better matches the DNA end. The CDR3 covers 15 residues. The germline V gene encodes CDR1 MNHNS and CDR2 SASEGT. CDR3 loop: CASTPQNGDTYEQYF. For the CDR3, the DNA is TGTGCCAGCACCCCCCAGAACGGCGACACCTACGAGCAGTACTTC.

The chain recombines TRBV9 with TRBJ2-3, with 7 bases fitting TRBD2. The CDR3 totals 17 residues. The germline CDR1 and CDR2 sequences are SGDLS and YYNGEE. The J segment lost 6 bases and the V segment lost 1 base, leaving 14 bases of the junction unmatched. CDR3 sequence (DNA): TGTGCCAGCAGCGTATCCCCGGGGGGATTTTCGACCGATACGCAGTATTTT. Amino acids: CASSVSPGGFSTDTQYF.

This chain links TRBV6-6 with TRBJ2-7, with a tentative D call TRBD2 (6 bases). Germline-derived CDR1 and CDR2 are MNHNY and SVGAGI (reference sequence). There are 15 residues in the CDR3. The V end was cut by 8 bases, the J end by 0 bases, with 17 bases between. CDR3 in amino acids: CASYSPGESSYEQYF. In DNA, the CDR3 is TGTGCCAGCTACTCGCCGGGGGAGAGCTCCTACGAGCAGTACTTC.

The genes are TRBV30 and TRBJ1-1; no definite D call. Germline loops: CDR1 GTSNPN, CDR2 SVGIG (reference sequence). V was shortened by 5 bases and J by 0 bases, with 28 bases between the two germline ends. The CDR3 extends over 19 amino acids. The CDR3: CAWGVTGRTESTMNTEAFF. CDR3 bases: TGTGCCTGGGGAGTGACCGGACGGACCGAAAGTACCATGAACACTGAAGCTTTCTTT.

This chain uses TRBV11-2 with TRBJ2-5; 7 bases align to TRBD1. The CDR3 length is 16 residues. V shed 0 bases and J 4 bases; nucleotides not matched to a gene: 8. Germline V gene sequence: CDR1 SGHAT, CDR2 FQNNGV. The CDR3 reads CASSLEVRGWRETQYF. The CDR3 nucleotides read TGTGCCAGCAGCTTAGAGGTCAGGGGGTGGAGAGAGACCCAGTACTTC.

The chain uses TRBV28 and TRBJ1-2, with D possibly being TRBD1 (6 bases). Germline CDR1 is MDHEN and CDR2 is SYDVKM. The CDR3 consists of 12 residues. V dropped 6 bases and J dropped 8 bases, with 13 bases sitting between them. CDR3 sequence reads: CASSIQGRGYTF. The CDR3, as DNA: TGTGCCAGCAGCATACAGGGAAGAGGCTACACCTTC.

As to this clone: One end of the junction varies from germline; a read error may be responsible. This chain links TRBV10-3 with TRBJ1-2; a weak D match, TRBD1 (6 bases). CDR1 is ENHRY, CDR2 SYGVKD, per germline. The CDR3 runs to 15 residues. The CDR3: CAIGESGEANYGYTF. CDR3 nucleotide sequence: TGTGCCATCGGTGAATCAGGGGAAGCTAACTATGGCTACACCTTC.

The chain recombines TRBV2 with TRBJ2-7; D call uncertain. The CDR3 has 12 residues. Trimming removed 3 bases at V and 2 bases at J, with 5 bases between. In germline, CDR1 is SNHLY, CDR2 FYNNEI. The DNA for the CDR3 is TGTGCCAGCAGTGAGTTACCCTACGAGCAGTACTTC. Its protein is CASSELPYEQYF.

The gene calls are TRBV7-8 and TRBJ2-5, with 12 bases matching TRBD2. This CDR3 spans 17 amino acids. Per germline, CDR1 SGHVS and CDR2 FQNEAQ. With 0 bases clipped from V and 5 bases from J, the junction kept 7 bases outside the gene matches. CDR3 loop: CASSLALRLAGGETQYF. Here the CDR3 DNA reads TGTGCCAGCAGCTTAGCGCTCAGGCTAGCGGGAGGGGAGACCCAGTACTTC.

The chain combines TRBV28 with TRBJ2-7; 11 bases fit TRBD2. The CDR3 spans 17 residues. V gave up 6 bases and J gave up 0 bases; unmatched junction bases: 10. Germline-derived CDR1 and CDR2 are MDHEN and SYDVKM. CDR3 amino acids: CASRSSASGRSSYEQYF. In DNA, the CDR3 is TGTGCCAGCAGATCGTCAGCTAGCGGGAGGTCCTCCTACGAGCAGTACTTC. Supplemented by reference TRBV28 and TRBJ2-7, the full variable domain reads DVKVTQSSRYLVKRTGEKVFLECVQDMDHENMFWYRQDPGLGLRLIYFSYDVKMKEKGDIPEGYSVSREKKERFSLILESASTNQTSMYLCASRSSASGRSSYEQYFGPGTRLTVT.

This chain connects TRBV18 to TRBJ2-3; the D call may be TRBD1 or TRBD2 (5 bases each). Germline V CDR1 and CDR2: KGHSH, LQKENI. The V end was cut by 4 bases, the J end by 0 bases, with 14 bases between. The CDR3 consists of 16 residues. This CDR3 is CASSRDQEVSTDTQYF. The CDR3 coding sequence is TGTGCCAGCTCACGGGACCAGGAGGTTAGCACAGATACGCAGTATTTT. Looking up the rest from reference TRBV18 and TRBJ2-3 gives the full variable domain: NAGVMQNPRHLVRRRGQEARLRCSPMKGHSHVYWYRQLPEEGLKFMVYLQKENIIDESGMPKERFSAEFPKEGPSILRIQQVVRGDSAAYFCASSRDQEVSTDTQYFGPGTRLTVL.

This clone was seen only a few times. The genes are TRBV5-5 and TRBJ2-7; D not certain. The ends were cut back, 2 bases at V and 6 bases at J, with 9 bases in the middle. This CDR3 is built from 12 residues. Germline CDR1 reads SGHKS; CDR2 reads YYEKEE (reference sequence). CDR3 nucleotides: TGTGCCAGCAGCTTCTGGGAAGGCGAGCAGTACTTC. Translating it yields CASSFWEGEQYF.

The chain recombines TRBV6-1 with TRBJ1-1; D is unclear. Trimming took 6 bases from V and 1 from J, leaving 12 bases between them. The CDR3 contains 14 residues. CDR1 is MNHNS, CDR2 SASEGT, per germline. CDR3 sequence (DNA): TGTGCCAGCAGATCCGAGTTGGGGAACACTGAAGCTTTCTTT. It yields the protein CASRSELGNTEAFF.

The rearrangement joins TRBV5-4 to TRBJ1-1; D might be TRBD1 (5 bases). Germline V lookup: CDR1 SGHNT, CDR2 YYREEE (reference sequence). The CDR3 is made up of 15 amino acids. V was cut by 0 bases and J by 0 bases, with 9 bases left in between. CDR3: CASSLEQGMNTEAFF. DNA for the CDR3: TGTGCCAGCAGCTTGGAGCAGGGTATGAACACTGAAGCTTTCTTT.

The chain links TRBV11-3 to TRBJ1-3; D gene uncertain. The germline gives CDR1 SGHNT, CDR2 YENEEA. The V end was cut by 3 bases, the J end by 1 base, with 7 bases between. The CDR3 has 14 residues. The CDR3 DNA is TGTGCCAGCAGCTTTGGAGGGTCTGGAAACACCATATATTTT. Amino acid sequence: CASSFGGSGNTIYF.

This chain connects TRBV10-1 to TRBJ1-6; D uncertain. Trimming left V 0 bases short and J 5 bases short, with 5 bases between. The germline V gene encodes CDR1 WNHNN and CDR2 SYGVQD (reference sequence). There are 14 residues in the CDR3. The CDR3 reads CASSESGNNSPLHF. For the CDR3, the DNA is TGCGCCAGCAGTGAGTCCGGAAATAATTCACCCCTCCACTTT.

The gene calls are TRBV5-1 and TRBJ1-2, with a weak D call TRBD1 (6 bases). Per germline, CDR1 SGHRS and CDR2 YFSETQ. Trimming took off 0 bases at V and 5 bases at J, with 17 bases between the two ends. The CDR3 length is 16 residues. The CDR3, as DNA: TGCGCCAGCAGCTTGGCCATAAGCGGGAGGGGGTATGGCTACACCTTC. Translated: CASSLAISGRGYGYTF.

The CDR3 DNA reads TGTGCCAGCAGCCCGGGAGTATCTTCACCCCTCCACTTT. Translating it yields CASSPGVSSPLHF. The chain joins TRBV6-5 to TRBJ1-6; D remains ambiguous. CDR3 size: 13 residues. Trimming pared 6 bases from V and 9 bases from J, leaving 12 bases between. Germline V gene lookup returns CDR1 MNHEY and CDR2 SVGAGI.

V usage is TRBV7-2 and J usage is TRBJ1-2; D may be TRBD1 (6 bases). V lost 5 bases and J 2 bases, leaving 18 bases between the germline ends. CDR1 and CDR2 from the germline V gene are SGHTA and FQGNSA. The CDR3 totals 16 residues. The CDR3 protein is CASSERQARGNYGYTF. For the CDR3, the DNA is TGTGCCAGCAGCGAGAGACAGGCTCGAGGGAACTATGGCTACACCTTC.

This chain's CDR3 is CAWSPGSYEQYF. CDR3 DNA sequence: TGTGCCTGGAGTCCTGGGTCCTACGAGCAGTACTTC. The chain carries TRBV30 and TRBJ2-7; D unresolved. Trimming cost V 2 bases and J 1 base, with 6 bases left between them. The length of the CDR3 is 12 residues. Germline V gene lookup returns CDR1 GTSNPN and CDR2 SVGIG (reference sequence).

The gene calls are TRBV10-3 and TRBJ1-2, with D possibly matching TRBD1 (5 bases). This CDR3 spans 13 amino acids. CDR1 and CDR2 (germline): ENHRY, SYGVKD. Trimming removed 2 bases from V and 4 bases from J, with 8 bases in between. Written as DNA, the CDR3 is TGTGCCATCAGTGAGAGGGGCACCTATGGCTACACCTTC. It yields the protein CAISERGTYGYTF.

V gene TRBV27 combines with J gene TRBJ1-4, with D unresolved. Trimming pared 3 bases from V and 4 bases from J, leaving 6 bases between. The CDR3 has 13 residues. Germline CDR1 is MNHEY and CDR2 is SMNVEV (reference sequence). The CDR3 DNA follows: TGTGCCAGCAGTTTGCAGATTAATGAAAAACTGTTTTTT. Its translation: CASSLQINEKLFF.

The chain recombines TRBV20-1 with TRBJ1-2; D remains ambiguous. Germline V gene sequence: CDR1 DFQATT, CDR2 SNEGSKA (reference sequence). The CDR3 loop spans 10 amino acids. Trimming cost V 4 bases and J 8 bases, with 8 bases left between them. This CDR3 reads CSAIVGGYTF. CDR3 nucleotides: TGCAGTGCTATCGTCGGGGGCTACACCTTC.

This chain connects TRBV11-3 to TRBJ2-7; D possibly corresponds to TRBD1 (6 bases). Trimming removed 4 bases from V and 3 bases from J, with 10 bases in between. Germline values: CDR1 SGHNT, CDR2 YENEEA. The length of the CDR3 is 13 residues. The CDR3 spells CASSSGHDYEQYF. In nucleotides, the CDR3 is TGTGCCAGCAGCTCGGGACATGACTACGAGCAGTACTTC.

This chain connects TRBV6-6 to TRBJ1-5; D perhaps matches TRBD1 (6 bases). Trimming removed 6 bases at V and 2 bases at J, with 17 bases between. The germline gives CDR1 MNHNY, CDR2 SVGAGI (reference sequence). The CDR3 is 16 residues long. The CDR3 spells CASRAFGGEGNQPQHF. The CDR3 DNA sequence: TGTGCCAGCAGGGCCTTTGGGGGCGAGGGCAATCAGCCCCAGCATTTT.

The chain carries TRBV2 and TRBJ1-2, with D possibly matching TRBD1 (5 bases). Per germline, CDR1 SNHLY and CDR2 FYNNEI. Deletions cut 6 bases from V and 4 bases from J, with 15 bases between. The CDR3 has 14 residues. The CDR3 DNA is TGTGCCAGCAGCGGGGACGGACTCTTCTATGGCTACACCTTC. Residues: CASSGDGLFYGYTF.